This T cell receptor (beta chain) came from a study of blood T cell repertoires in COVID-19. Study details: Whether acute or convalescent, the COVID-19 samples came from the United States, Italy and Spain. T cells, B-cell-depleted T cells, or PBMCs supplied cDNA or gDNA.

TCRdb's copy holds only in-frame clones and misses some; the assay was immunoSEQ multiplex PCR. The top ten clones hold around 3% of a sample with hundreds of thousands of clones, 89% of them seen once. Patients from Seattle were sampled longitudinally, starting during active infection. The germline V and J ends were trimmed by 5 bases and 3 bases, with 13 bases remaining between them. The CDR3 covers 15 residues. CDR1 and CDR2 from the germline V gene are KGHDR and SFDVKD. The sequence came from a woman aged 25 to 45 with COVID-19, enrolled during active disease. The chain joins TRBV24-1 to TRBJ2-1; a possible D gene is TRBD2 (6 bases). Specimen: peripheral blood. Here the CDR3 DNA reads TGTGCCACCAGTGGAGGACGCGGGGTCTACAATGAGCAGTTCTTC. Its protein product is CATSGGRGVYNEQFF.